Presented here are 29 T cell receptor beta chains from one specimen sequenced in a study of T cell repertoires in cytomegalovirus infection. Their antigens remain unidentified. TCRdb processed the reads anew with MiXCR; each CDR3 protein has one entry. The sample has roughly 990,000 distinct CDR3 sequences; roughly a third are singletons. The specimen was cultured CD8+ T cells from PBMCs, collected from culture after CMV antigen stimulation. The receptors come from a human donor in good health (CMV status not recorded). Some clones in this sample may be carry-over from other donors' samples.

Only one count was recorded for this clonotype. Given a much more abundant clone one base away, this may be a read error. J is TRBJ2-3 and V is TRBV7-8; D remains unclear. Looked up from germline, CDR1 is SGHVS and CDR2 is FQNEAQ. The CDR3 length is 16 residues. Trimming removed 1 base at V and 4 bases at J, with 15 bases between. Here the CDR3 reads CASSLEGPKRADTQYF. Written as DNA, the CDR3 is TGTGCCAGCAGCTTAGAAGGACCCAAACGCGCAGATACGCAGTATTTT.

This clonotype was seen ten or more times. The CDR3 spells CASSLYASGGVNEQFF. Written as DNA, the CDR3 is TGTGCCAGCAGCTTATATGCTAGCGGGGGGGTCAATGAGCAGTTCTTC. V is TRBV7-8 and J is TRBJ2-1; 12 bases fit TRBD2. Germline CDR1 is SGHVS and CDR2 is FQNEAQ. This CDR3 is 16 amino acids long. V shed 2 bases, J shed 6 bases, and the junction held 5 bases outside the gene matches. The entire variable domain, with the rest obtained from reference TRBV7-8 and TRBJ2-1, is as follows: GAGVSQSPRYKVAKRGQDVALRCDPISGHVSLFWYQQALGQGPEFLTYFQNEAQLDKSGLPSDRFFAERPEGSVSTLKIQRTQQEDSAVYLCASSLYASGGVNEQFFGPGTRLTVL.

This clonotype has only a few counts. The rearrangement joins TRBV27 to TRBJ1-5, with D uncertain. The ends were cut back, 2 bases at V and 3 bases at J, with 14 bases in the middle. The CDR3 contains 16 residues. From germline, CDR1 is MNHEY and CDR2 SMNVEV (reference sequence). CDR3 sequence reads: CASSLRGSFANQPQHF. The CDR3 nucleotides are TGTGCCAGCAGTTTAAGAGGGTCATTCGCCAATCAGCCCCAGCATTTT.

The rearrangement uses TRBV10-1 and TRBJ2-3; 12 bases agree with TRBD2. Unmatched junction bases numbered 8, after V lost 3 bases and J lost 1 base. The germline CDR1 and CDR2 sequences are WNHNN and SYGVQD (reference sequence). This CDR3 comprises 18 residues. The DNA of the CDR3 is TGCGCCAGCAGTGACCTGACTAGCGGGGGCCCCCGCACAGATACGCAGTATTTT. Translating it yields CASSDLTSGGPRTDTQYF.

This clonotype was seen only once. The V and J genes are TRBV27 and TRBJ2-5; D gene uncertain. Germline V gene lookup returns CDR1 MNHEY and CDR2 SMNVEV (reference sequence). Trimming took 7 bases from V and 2 from J, leaving 14 bases between them. The CDR3 is made up of 14 amino acids. Here the CDR3 DNA reads TGTGCCAGCAAAAGGTCGGCACCACAAGAGACCCAGTACTTC. This sequence encodes CASKRSAPQETQYF.

This clonotype was observed at least ten times. The chain couples TRBV12-3 or TRBV12-4 to TRBJ2-4; D unresolved. The V gene lost 5 bases and the J gene lost 0 bases, with 14 bases spanning the gap. This CDR3 region has 16 residues. This chain's CDR3 is CASSAVLWLAKNIQYF. CDR3 in DNA: TGTGCCAGCAGTGCCGTTCTGTGGTTAGCCAAAAACATTCAGTACTTC.

This chain uses TRBV27 with TRBJ2-5, with 7 bases that match TRBD1. The CDR3 is 16 amino acids. Per the germline V gene, CDR1 is MNHEY and CDR2 is SMNVEV (reference sequence). V lost 5 bases, J lost 5 bases, and 14 bases stayed unmatched. CDR3 protein: CASSPYWGRGIETQYF. CDR3 bases: TGTGCCAGCAGTCCGTACTGGGGCAGGGGGATCGAGACCCAGTACTTC.

The rearrangement links TRBV19 to TRBJ2-7; 8 positions agree with TRBD1. Germline V lookup: CDR1 LNHDA, CDR2 SQIVND (reference sequence). Trimming cost V 7 bases and J 3 bases; bases outside gene matches: 5. This CDR3 region has 13 residues. CDR3 sequence: CASTAGQDYEQYF. The CDR3 bases are TGTGCCAGTACCGCGGGACAGGACTACGAGCAGTACTTC.

The chain joins TRBV2 to TRBJ1-2; tentatively, D is TRBD1 (6 bases). Trimming shortened V by 5 bases and J by 10 bases, and 17 bases separated the two germline ends. This CDR3 is built from 13 residues. Germline V gene lookup returns CDR1 SNHLY and CDR2 FYNNEI. CDR3 protein: CASSPTGGADYTF. The CDR3 DNA reads as TGTGCCAGCAGTCCCACCGGGGGGGCTGACTACACCTTC. Looking up the rest from reference TRBV2 and TRBJ1-2 gives the full variable domain: EPEVTQTPSHQVTQMGQEVILRCVPISNHLYFYWYRQILGQKVEFLVSFYNNEISEKSEIFDDQFSVERPDGSNFTLKIRSTKLEDSAMYFCASSPTGGADYTFGSGTRLTVV.

The chain joins TRBV4-1 to TRBJ1-4; a weak D match, TRBD1 (6 bases). The CDR3 has 15 amino acids. CDR1 is MGHRA and CDR2 is YSYEKL in the germline V gene. The V and J ends lost 1 base and 8 bases respectively, with 14 bases between them. As DNA, the CDR3 is TGCGCCAGCAGCCAAGTTCACGACAGGCTCGAAAAACTGTTTTTT. This translates into CASSQVHDRLEKLFF.

J is TRBJ2-1 and V is TRBV7-6; TRBD1 agrees at 9 bases. Germline V gives CDR1 SGHVS, CDR2 FNYEAQ. This CDR3 spans 16 amino acids. V was pared by 5 bases and J by 12 bases, with 17 bases of the junction left unmatched. Here the CDR3 DNA reads TGTGCCAGCAGCCCAAATCGGGGACAGGGTGGAATTTGGCAGTTCTTC. It codes for CASSPNRGQGGIWQFF. The whole variable domain, remainder taken from reference TRBV7-6 and TRBJ2-1, is GAGVSQSPRYKVTKRGQDVALRCDPISGHVSLYWYRQALGQGPEFLTYFNYEAQQDKSGLPNDRFSAERPEGSISTLTIQRTEQRDSAMYRCASSPNRGQGGIWQFFGPGTRLTVL.

This clonotype was counted ten times or more. V usage is TRBV7-6 and J usage is TRBJ2-1; tentatively, D is TRBD1 or TRBD2 (5 bases each). The V end was cut by 5 bases, the J end by 5 bases, with 19 bases between. From germline, CDR1 is SGHVS and CDR2 FNYEAQ. The CDR3 loop spans 16 amino acids. CDR3 residues: CASSPGRQSLNNEQFF. DNA of the CDR3: TGTGCCAGCAGCCCGGGACGGCAGAGTTTGAACAATGAGCAGTTCTTC.

In this sample, this clonotype turned up once. The chain employs TRBV4-3 and TRBJ1-6; tentatively, D is TRBD1 (5 bases). CDR3 length equals 16 residues. CDR1 LGHNA and CDR2 YSLEER come from the germline V gene. Trimming pared 2 bases from V and 10 bases from J, leaving 18 bases between. CDR3 in DNA: TGCGCCAGCAGCCAATGGAACCCCGGGGACGGGTCACCCCTCCACTTT. Its translation is CASSQWNPGDGSPLHF.

This clonotype has at least ten counts. V usage is TRBV9 and J usage is TRBJ1-5, with 8 nucleotides matching TRBD1. The CDR3 has 15 residues. The V gene's germline CDR1 is SGDLS and CDR2 YYNGEE. The junction had 0 bases not matched to a gene; V was cut back by 0 bases and J by 1 base. The CDR3 region has the DNA TGTGCCAGCAGCGTAGGACAGGGGAGCAATCAGCCCCAGCATTTT. Translated: CASSVGQGSNQPQHF.

V is TRBV27 and J is TRBJ2-1; 8 positions agree with TRBD2. This CDR3 has 17 amino acids. With V trimmed by 6 bases and J by 7 bases, 17 bases remained unmatched. The germline CDR1 and CDR2 sequences are MNHEY and SMNVEV (reference sequence). The CDR3 sequence: CASRLSGDGGALNEQFF. The CDR3 nucleotides read TGTGCCAGCAGACTTTCTGGGGACGGGGGGGCCTTAAATGAGCAGTTCTTC.

This clonotype occurred a few times. The chain is built from TRBV20-1 and TRBJ2-7; TRBD1 might be the D (6 bases). Germline CDR1 is DFQATT and CDR2 is SNEGSKA (reference sequence). V lost 3 bases and J 1 base, leaving 19 bases between the germline ends. The CDR3 extends over 16 amino acids. CDR3 in DNA: TGCAGTGCTAGCAGTATACCGGGACACCAGTCCTACGAGCAGTACTTC. It codes for CSASSIPGHQSYEQYF.

The gene calls are TRBV4-3 and TRBJ2-2; D is possibly TRBD1 (5 bases). The germline CDR1 and CDR2 sequences are LGHNA and YSLEER. The length of the CDR3 is 15 residues. Trimming shortened V by 3 bases and J by 4 bases, and 12 bases separated the two germline ends. This CDR3 reads CASSHDSTGTGELFF. The CDR3 DNA is TGCGCCAGCAGCCACGATAGTACAGGCACCGGGGAGCTGTTTTTT.

The chain recombines TRBV5-6 with TRBJ1-1; 12 nucleotides line up with TRBD1. V dropped 2 bases and J dropped 3; count of bases not matched to a gene: 5. Germline V gene sequence: CDR1 SGHDT, CDR2 YYEEEE. The CDR3 covers 16 residues. CDR3 nucleotides: TGTGCCAGCAGCTTTGGGACAGGGGGCATGTACACTGAAGCTTTCTTT. Its translation: CASSFGTGGMYTEAFF.

The table lists this clonotype with a count of one. The V and J genes are TRBV7-6 and TRBJ1-5, with D possibly TRBD1 on 6 matching bases. This CDR3 has 15 amino acids. Germline-derived CDR1 and CDR2 are SGHVS and FNYEAQ. Trimming left V 1 base short and J 6 bases short, with 13 bases between. The CDR3 nucleotides are TGTGCCAGCAGCTTAGACACAGGGCCGGGTCAGCCCCAGCATTTT. This translates into CASSLDTGPGQPQHF.

The V gene is TRBV27, the J gene TRBJ2-1; D not certain. CDR3 length: 13 amino acids. The V end lost 3 bases, the J end lost 8 bases, and 11 bases lay between the germline ends. Per the germline V gene, CDR1 is MNHEY and CDR2 is SMNVEV (reference sequence). The CDR3 bases are TGTGCCAGCAGTTTCGGACCCTGGGATGAGCAGTTCTTC. Amino acid sequence: CASSFGPWDEQFF.

J is TRBJ1-2 and V is TRBV7-2, with 7 nucleotides matching TRBD1. Germline V CDR1 and CDR2: SGHTA, FQGNSA. V shed 2 bases, J shed 2 bases, and the junction held 5 bases outside the gene matches. The CDR3 is made up of 15 amino acids. CDR3: CASSLNWDSNYGYTF. The CDR3 DNA is TGTGCCAGCAGCTTAAATTGGGACAGCAACTATGGCTACACCTTC.

Details on this clonotype: A much larger clone is a single base away; this may be a read error. The CDR3 reads CVSSFRPTRTGANYGYTF. The CDR3 nucleotides read TGTGTCAGCAGTTTCCGCCCAACAAGGACAGGAGCTAACTATGGCTACACCTTC. The rearrangement links TRBV12-3 or TRBV12-4 to TRBJ1-2; 7 bases are shared with TRBD1. The CDR3 consists of 18 residues.

The sample holds a few counts of this clonotype. The chain uses TRBV18 and TRBJ2-1; 12 nucleotides align to TRBD2. The CDR3 extends over 17 amino acids. Germline values: CDR1 KGHSH, CDR2 LQKENI. V shed 2 bases, J shed 7 bases, and the junction held 9 bases outside the gene matches. The CDR3 DNA sequence: TGTGCCAGCTCACCAAGGACTAGCGGGACCCTAGAGAATGAGCAGTTCTTC. Protein: CASSPRTSGTLENEQFF.

This clonotype appeared a few times. The chain joins TRBV6-5 to TRBJ1-4, with D maybe TRBD1 (6 bases). Trimming removed 6 bases from V and 4 bases from J, with 12 bases in between. Looked up from germline, CDR1 is MNHEY and CDR2 is SVGAGI. This CDR3 comprises 14 residues. CDR3 sequence: CASRTGTLNEKLFF. CDR3 nucleotide sequence: TGTGCCAGCAGAACCGGGACACTTAATGAAAAACTGTTTTTT.

With regard to this clonotype: This may be a read error, as it is one base from a much larger clone. The gene calls are TRBV7-3 and TRBJ1-6, with D uncertain. V was pared by 0 bases and J by 8 bases, with 11 bases between. In germline, CDR1 is SGHTA, CDR2 FQGTGA. CDR3 length: 15 residues. The CDR3 reads CASSLTSGFDSPLHF. For the CDR3, the DNA is TGTGCCAGCAGCTTAACTAGTGGGTTCGATTCACCCCTCCACTTT.

The table lists this clonotype with many counts. The chain carries TRBV12-3 or TRBV12-4 and TRBJ2-1; D perhaps matches TRBD2 (6 bases). The V gene lost 2 bases and the J gene lost 3 bases, with 14 bases spanning the gap. The CDR3 has 16 amino acids. The CDR3 loop is CASSLFEVGGYNEQFF. The CDR3 DNA reads as TGTGCCAGCAGTTTATTCGAGGTGGGGGGCTACAATGAGCAGTTCTTC.

This clonotype was seen a handful of times. The rearrangement uses TRBV7-9 and TRBJ1-1; 10 nucleotides match TRBD1. V shed 5 bases, J shed 6 bases, and the junction held 12 bases outside the gene matches. CDR1 and CDR2 from the germline V gene are SEHNR and FQNEAQ (reference sequence). This CDR3 has 16 residues. Written as DNA, the CDR3 is TGTGCCAGCAGCGGCCAGGGCAGACAGGGGGCGGCTGAAGCTTTCTTT. Protein: CASSGQGRQGAAEAFF.

Concerning this clonotype: One junction end disagrees with the germline gene, perhaps due to a read error. The V and J genes are TRBV19 and TRBJ1-1, with 8 bases that match TRBD1. This CDR3 is built from 14 residues. The V gene's germline CDR1 is LNHDA and CDR2 SQIVND (reference sequence). CDR3 sequence: CAGRPDRGNTEAFF. In DNA form, the CDR3 reads TGTGCCGGTAGGCCAGACAGGGGAAACACTGAAGCTTTCTTT.

This clonotype was counted a few times. The CDR3 sequence is CASSYLVLAGVQETQYF. For the CDR3, the DNA is TGTGCCAGCAGTTATCTAGTACTAGCGGGAGTCCAAGAGACCCAGTACTTC. The chain recombines TRBV6-2 or TRBV6-3 with TRBJ2-5, with TRBD2 matching over 11 bases. The CDR3 covers 17 residues. Trimming removed 3 bases from V and 1 base from J; junction bases left unmatched: 7. Germline assignment: CDR1 MNHEY and CDR2 SVGEGT.